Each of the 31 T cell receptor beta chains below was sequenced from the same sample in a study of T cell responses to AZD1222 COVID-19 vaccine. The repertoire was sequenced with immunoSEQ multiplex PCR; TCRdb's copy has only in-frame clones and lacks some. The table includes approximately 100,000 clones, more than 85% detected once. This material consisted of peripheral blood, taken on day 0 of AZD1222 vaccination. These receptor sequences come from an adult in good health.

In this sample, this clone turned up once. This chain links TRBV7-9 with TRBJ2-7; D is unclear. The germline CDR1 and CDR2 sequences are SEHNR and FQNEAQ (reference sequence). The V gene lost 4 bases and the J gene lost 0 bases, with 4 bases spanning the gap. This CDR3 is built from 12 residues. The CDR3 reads CASSYTSYEQYF. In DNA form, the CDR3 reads TGTGCCAGCAGCTATACCTCCTACGAGCAGTACTTC. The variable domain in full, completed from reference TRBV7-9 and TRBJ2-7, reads DTGVSQNPRHKITKRGQNVTFRCDPISEHNRLYWYRQTLGQGPEFLTYFQNEAQLEKSRLLSDRFSAERPKGSFSTLEIQRTEQGDSAMYLCASSYTSYEQYFGPGTRLTVT.

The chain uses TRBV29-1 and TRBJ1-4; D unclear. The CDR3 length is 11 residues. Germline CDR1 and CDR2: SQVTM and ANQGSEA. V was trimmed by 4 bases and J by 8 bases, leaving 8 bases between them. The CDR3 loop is CSVVIGEKLFF. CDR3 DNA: TGCAGCGTTGTTATTGGGGAAAAACTGTTTTTT.

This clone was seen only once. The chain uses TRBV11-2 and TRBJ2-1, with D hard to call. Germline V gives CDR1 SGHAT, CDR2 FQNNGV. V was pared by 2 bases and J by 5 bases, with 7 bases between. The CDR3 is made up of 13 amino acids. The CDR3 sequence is CASSLSLNNEQFF. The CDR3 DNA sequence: TGTGCCAGCAGCTTATCGCTCAACAATGAGCAGTTCTTC. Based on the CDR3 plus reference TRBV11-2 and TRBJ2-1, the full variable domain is EAGVAQSPRYKIIEKRQSVAFWCNPISGHATLYWYQQILGQGPKLLIQFQNNGVVDDSQLPKDRFSAERLKGVDSTLKIQPAKLEDSAVYLCASSLSLNNEQFFGPGTRLTVL.

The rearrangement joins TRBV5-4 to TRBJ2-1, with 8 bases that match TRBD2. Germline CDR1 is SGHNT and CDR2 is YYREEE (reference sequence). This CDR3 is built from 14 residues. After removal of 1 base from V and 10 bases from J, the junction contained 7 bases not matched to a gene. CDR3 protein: CASSLPFLAGEQFF. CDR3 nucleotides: TGTGCCAGCAGCTTGCCTTTCTTAGCGGGAGAGCAGTTCTTC.

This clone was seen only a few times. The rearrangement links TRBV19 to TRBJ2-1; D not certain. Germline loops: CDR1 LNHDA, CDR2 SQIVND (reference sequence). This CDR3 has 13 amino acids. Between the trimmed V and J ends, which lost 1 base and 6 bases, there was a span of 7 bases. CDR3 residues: CASSIGTPNEQFF. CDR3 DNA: TGTGCCAGTAGTATAGGGACCCCCAATGAGCAGTTCTTC.

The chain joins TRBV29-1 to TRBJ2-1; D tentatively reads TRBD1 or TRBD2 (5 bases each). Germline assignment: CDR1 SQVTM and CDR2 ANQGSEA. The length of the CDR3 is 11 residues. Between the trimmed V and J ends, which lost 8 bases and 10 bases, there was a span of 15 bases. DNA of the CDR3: TGCAGCCCCCAGAGGGGCGGCGAGCAGTTCTTC. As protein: CSPQRGGEQFF.

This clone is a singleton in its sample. The CDR3 spells CASSELAMQYF. The CDR3, as DNA: TGTGCCAGCAGTGAACTAGCTATGCAGTACTTC. The rearrangement joins TRBV6-1 to TRBJ2-7, with a tentative D call TRBD2 (5 bases). Looked up from germline, CDR1 is MNHNS and CDR2 is SASEGT. The V end lost 2 bases, the J end lost 9 bases, and 8 bases lay between the germline ends. This CDR3 is 11 amino acids long.

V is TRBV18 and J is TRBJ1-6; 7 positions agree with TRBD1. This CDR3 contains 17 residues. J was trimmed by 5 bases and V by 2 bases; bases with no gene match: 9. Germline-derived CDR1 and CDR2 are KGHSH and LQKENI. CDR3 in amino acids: CASSPEGLGQHNSPLHF. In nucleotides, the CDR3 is TGTGCCAGCTCACCAGAGGGCTTGGGACAGCATAATTCACCCCTCCACTTT.

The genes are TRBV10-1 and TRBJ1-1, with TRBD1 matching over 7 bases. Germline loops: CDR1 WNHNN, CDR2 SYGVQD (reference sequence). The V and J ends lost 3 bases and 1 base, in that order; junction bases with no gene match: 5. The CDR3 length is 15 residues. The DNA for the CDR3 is TGCGCCAGCAGTGAATTTAAGGGGGCGAACACTGAAGCTTTCTTT. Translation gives CASSEFKGANTEAFF.

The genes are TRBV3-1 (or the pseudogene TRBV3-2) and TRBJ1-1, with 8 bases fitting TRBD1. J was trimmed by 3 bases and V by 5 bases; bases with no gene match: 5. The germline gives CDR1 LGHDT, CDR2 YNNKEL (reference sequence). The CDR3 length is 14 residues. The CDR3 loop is CASSRRQGHTEAFF. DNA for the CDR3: TGTGCCAGCAGCAGACGACAGGGGCACACTGAAGCTTTCTTT.

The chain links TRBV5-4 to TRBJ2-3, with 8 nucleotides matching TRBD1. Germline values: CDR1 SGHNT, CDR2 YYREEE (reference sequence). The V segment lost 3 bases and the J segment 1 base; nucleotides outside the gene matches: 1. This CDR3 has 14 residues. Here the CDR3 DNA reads TGTGCCAGCAGCTCGGGACAGGGCACAGATACGCAGTATTTT. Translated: CASSSGQGTDTQYF.

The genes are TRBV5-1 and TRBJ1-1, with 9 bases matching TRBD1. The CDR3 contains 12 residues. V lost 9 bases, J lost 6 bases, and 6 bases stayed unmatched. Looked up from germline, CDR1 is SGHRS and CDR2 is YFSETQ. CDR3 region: CATGQGQAEAFF. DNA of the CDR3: TGCGCCACTGGACAGGGGCAGGCTGAAGCTTTCTTT.

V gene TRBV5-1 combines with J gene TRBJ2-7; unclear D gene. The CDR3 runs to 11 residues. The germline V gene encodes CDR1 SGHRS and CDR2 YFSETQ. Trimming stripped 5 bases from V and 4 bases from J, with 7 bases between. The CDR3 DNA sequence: TGCGCCAGCAGAATGGAGTACGAGCAGTACTTC. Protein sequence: CASRMEYEQYF.

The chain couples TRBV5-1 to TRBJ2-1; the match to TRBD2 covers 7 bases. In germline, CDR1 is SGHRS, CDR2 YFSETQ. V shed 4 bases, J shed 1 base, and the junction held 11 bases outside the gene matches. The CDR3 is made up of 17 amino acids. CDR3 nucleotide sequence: TGCGCCAGCAGCGGGAAACTAGCGACCAGGTCCTACAATGAGCAGTTCTTC. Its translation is CASSGKLATRSYNEQFF.

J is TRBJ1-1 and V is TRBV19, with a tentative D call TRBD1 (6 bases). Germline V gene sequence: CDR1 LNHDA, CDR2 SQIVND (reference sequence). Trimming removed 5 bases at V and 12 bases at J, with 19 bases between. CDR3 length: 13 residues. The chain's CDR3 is CASSVPRTGRTFF. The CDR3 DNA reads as TGTGCCAGTAGTGTGCCTAGAACAGGGAGAACTTTCTTT. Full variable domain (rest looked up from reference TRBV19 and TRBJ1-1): DGGITQSPKYLFRKEGQNVTLSCEQNLNHDAMYWYRQDPGQGLRLIYYSQIVNDFQKGDIAEGYSVSREKKESFPLTVTSAQKNPTAFYLCASSVPRTGRTFFGQGTRLTVV.

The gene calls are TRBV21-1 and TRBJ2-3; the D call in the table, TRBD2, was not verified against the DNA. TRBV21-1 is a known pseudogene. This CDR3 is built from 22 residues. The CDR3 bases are TGTGCCAGCAGCAAAGAGGTTCTTGGAGGTAGCGGGAGGGGCGACGGCGCAGATACGCAGTATTTT. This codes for CASSKEVLGGSGRGDGADTQYF.

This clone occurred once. The CDR3 loop is CASSPRGNTEAFF. CDR3 bases: TGTGCCAGCAGCCCCAGGGGGAACACTGAAGCTTTCTTT. The V and J genes are TRBV6-5 and TRBJ1-1; D possibly corresponds to TRBD1 (6 bases). Germline CDR1 MNHEY, CDR2 SVGAGI. This CDR3 comprises 13 residues. V was shortened by 6 bases and J by 1 base, with 9 bases between the two germline ends.

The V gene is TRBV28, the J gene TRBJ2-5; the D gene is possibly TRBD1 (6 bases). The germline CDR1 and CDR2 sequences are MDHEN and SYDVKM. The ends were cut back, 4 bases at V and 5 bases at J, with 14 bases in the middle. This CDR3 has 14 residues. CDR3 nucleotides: TGTGCCAGCAGTTATAACAGGGAGTGGGAGACCCAGTACTTC. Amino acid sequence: CASSYNREWETQYF.

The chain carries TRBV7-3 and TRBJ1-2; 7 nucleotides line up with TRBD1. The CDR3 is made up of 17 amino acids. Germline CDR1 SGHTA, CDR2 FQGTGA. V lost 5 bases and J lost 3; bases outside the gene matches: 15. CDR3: CASSLNSRQGNDYGYTF. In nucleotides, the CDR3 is TGTGCCAGCAGCCTAAACTCACGACAGGGTAATGACTATGGCTACACCTTC.

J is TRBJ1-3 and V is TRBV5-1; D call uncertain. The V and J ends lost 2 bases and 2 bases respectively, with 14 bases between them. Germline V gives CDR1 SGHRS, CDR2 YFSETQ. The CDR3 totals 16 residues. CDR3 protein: CASSLGPSTPGNTIYF. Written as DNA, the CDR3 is TGCGCCAGCAGCTTAGGTCCCAGTACCCCTGGAAACACCATATATTTT. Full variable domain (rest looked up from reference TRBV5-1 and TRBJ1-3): KAGVTQTPRYLIKTRGQQVTLSCSPISGHRSVSWYQQTPGQGLQFLFEYFSETQRNKGNFPGRFSGRQFSNSRSEMNVSTLELGDSALYLCASSLGPSTPGNTIYFGEGSWLTVV.

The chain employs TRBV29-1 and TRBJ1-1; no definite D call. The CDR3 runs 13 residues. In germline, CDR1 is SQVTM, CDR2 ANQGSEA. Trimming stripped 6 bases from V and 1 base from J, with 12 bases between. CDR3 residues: CSVQTAGNTEAFF. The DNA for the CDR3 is TGCAGCGTCCAAACAGCTGGGAACACTGAAGCTTTCTTT.

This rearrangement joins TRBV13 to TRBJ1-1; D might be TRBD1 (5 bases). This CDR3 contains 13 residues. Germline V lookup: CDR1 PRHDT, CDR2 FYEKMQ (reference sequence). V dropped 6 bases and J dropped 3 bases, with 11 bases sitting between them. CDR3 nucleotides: TGTGCCAGCAGTTTTACCAGGGACACTGAAGCTTTCTTT. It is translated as CASSFTRDTEAFF.

The CDR3 region has the DNA TGTGCCAGCAGTTTAAGACGCCGGGGAAGCAATCAGCCCCAGCATTTT. Translated: CASSLRRRGSNQPQHF. The V and J genes are TRBV27 and TRBJ1-5, with D uncertain. Trimming shortened V by 2 bases and J by 1 base, and 12 bases separated the two germline ends. The CDR3 sequence is 16 residues long. CDR1 and CDR2 (germline): MNHEY, SMNVEV (reference sequence).

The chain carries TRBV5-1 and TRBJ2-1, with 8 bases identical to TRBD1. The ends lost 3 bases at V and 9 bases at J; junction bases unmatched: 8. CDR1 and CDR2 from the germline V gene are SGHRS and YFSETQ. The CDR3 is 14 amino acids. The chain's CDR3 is CASSYRQGRGEQFF. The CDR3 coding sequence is TGCGCCAGCAGCTACAGACAGGGGCGTGGTGAGCAGTTCTTC.

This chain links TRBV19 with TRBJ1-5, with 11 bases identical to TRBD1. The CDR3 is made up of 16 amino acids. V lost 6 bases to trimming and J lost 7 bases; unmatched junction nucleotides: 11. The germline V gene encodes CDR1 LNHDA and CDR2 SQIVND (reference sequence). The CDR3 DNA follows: TGTGCCAGTAGCGACGGACAGGGGGCGCGAAGGCAGCCCCAGCATTTT. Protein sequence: CASSDGQGARRQPQHF.

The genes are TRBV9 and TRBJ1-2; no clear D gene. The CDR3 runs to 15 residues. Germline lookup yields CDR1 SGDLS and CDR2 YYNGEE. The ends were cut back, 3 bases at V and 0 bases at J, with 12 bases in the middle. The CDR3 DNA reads TGTGCCAGCAGCGCCGCGGTCCTAGCTAACTATGGCTACACCTTC. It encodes CASSAAVLANYGYTF.

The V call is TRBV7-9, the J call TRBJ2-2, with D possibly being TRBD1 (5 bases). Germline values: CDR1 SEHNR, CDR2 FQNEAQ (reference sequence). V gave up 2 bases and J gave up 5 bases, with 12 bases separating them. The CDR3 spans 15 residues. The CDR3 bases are TGTGCCAGCAGCTTACGACAGTCCGGGACCGGGGAGCTGTTTTTT. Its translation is CASSLRQSGTGELFF.

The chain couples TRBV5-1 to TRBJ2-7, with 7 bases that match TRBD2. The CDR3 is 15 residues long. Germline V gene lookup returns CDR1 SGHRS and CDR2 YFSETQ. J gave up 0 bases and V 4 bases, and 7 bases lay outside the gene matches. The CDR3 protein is CASSRLAGSSYEQYF. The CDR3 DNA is TGCGCCAGCAGCAGACTAGCTGGGAGCTCCTACGAGCAGTACTTC. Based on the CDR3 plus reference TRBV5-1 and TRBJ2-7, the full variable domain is KAGVTQTPRYLIKTRGQQVTLSCSPISGHRSVSWYQQTPGQGLQFLFEYFSETQRNKGNFPGRFSGRQFSNSRSEMNVSTLELGDSALYLCASSRLAGSSYEQYFGPGTRLTVT.

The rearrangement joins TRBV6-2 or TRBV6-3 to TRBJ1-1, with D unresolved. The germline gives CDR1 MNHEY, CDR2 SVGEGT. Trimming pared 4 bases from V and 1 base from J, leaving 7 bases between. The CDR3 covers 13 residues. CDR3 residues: CASSFRGNTEAFF. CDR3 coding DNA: TGTGCCAGCAGTTTCAGAGGGAACACTGAAGCTTTCTTT.

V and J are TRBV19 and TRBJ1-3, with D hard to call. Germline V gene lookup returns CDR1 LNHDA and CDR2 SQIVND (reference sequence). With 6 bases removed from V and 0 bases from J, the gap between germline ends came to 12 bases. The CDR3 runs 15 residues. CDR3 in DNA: TGTGCCAGTAGCGCGGATGCTTTCTCTGGAAACACCATATATTTT. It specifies CASSADAFSGNTIYF.

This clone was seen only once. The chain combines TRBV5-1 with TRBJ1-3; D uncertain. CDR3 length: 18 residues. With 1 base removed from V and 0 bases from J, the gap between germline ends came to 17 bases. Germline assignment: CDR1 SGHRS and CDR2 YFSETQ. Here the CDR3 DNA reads TGCGCCAGCAGCTTGTCCCTCTCAGACGGGAGCTCTGGAAACACCATATATTTT. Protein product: CASSLSLSDGSSGNTIYF.